This TCR beta chain emerged from a study of OX40 agonist ivuxolimab in advanced cancers. Data came from immunoSEQ multiplex PCR; TCRdb stores just in-frame clones and leaves some out. The repertoire holds approximately 40,000 clones, with approximately 80% as singletons. V lost 4 bases and J lost 5; bases outside the gene matches: 15. The CDR3 runs to 17 residues. The germline V gene has CDR1 SGHRS and CDR2 YFSETQ. This clonotype was obtained from an adult with an advanced solid tumor such as melanoma, head and neck, liver or kidney cancer. The specimen comprised CD4+ or CD8+ T cells sorted from blood, sampled in a trial of the OX40 agonist ivuxolimab. The V and J genes are TRBV5-1 and TRBJ2-3, with TRBD2 matching 8 bases. The CDR3 spells CASSPSPTAGDRDTQYF. DNA of the CDR3: TGCGCCAGCAGCCCGTCCCCCACAGCGGGAGATAGAGATACGCAGTATTTT.